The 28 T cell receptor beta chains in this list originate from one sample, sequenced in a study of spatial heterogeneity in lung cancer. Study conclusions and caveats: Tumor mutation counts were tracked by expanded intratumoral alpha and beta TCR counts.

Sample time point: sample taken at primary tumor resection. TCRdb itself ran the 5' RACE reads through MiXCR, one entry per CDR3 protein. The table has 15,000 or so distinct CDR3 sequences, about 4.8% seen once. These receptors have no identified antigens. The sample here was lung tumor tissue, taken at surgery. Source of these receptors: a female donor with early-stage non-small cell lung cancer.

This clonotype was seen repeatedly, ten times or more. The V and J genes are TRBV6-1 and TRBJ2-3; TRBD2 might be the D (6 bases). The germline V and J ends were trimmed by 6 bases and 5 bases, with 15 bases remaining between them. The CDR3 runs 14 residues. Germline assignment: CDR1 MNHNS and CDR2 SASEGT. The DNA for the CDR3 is TGTGCCAGCAGCCCCTTGTGGGGAGGAGATACGCAGTATTTT. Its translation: CASSPLWGGDTQYF.

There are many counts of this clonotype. The CDR3 sequence: CASSYGQYNQPQHF. CDR3 coding DNA: TGTGCCAGCAGTTATGGACAATACAATCAGCCCCAGCATTTT. The chain carries TRBV28 and TRBJ1-5, with D possibly matching TRBD1 (5 bases). Germline V gene lookup returns CDR1 MDHEN and CDR2 SYDVKM. The CDR3 has 14 amino acids. Trimming pared 4 bases from V and 3 bases from J, leaving 10 bases between.

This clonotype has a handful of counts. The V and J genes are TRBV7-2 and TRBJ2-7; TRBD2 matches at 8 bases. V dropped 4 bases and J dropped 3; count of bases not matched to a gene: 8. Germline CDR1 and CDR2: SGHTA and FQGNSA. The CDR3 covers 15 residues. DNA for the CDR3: TGTGCCAGCAGCTCCCAGCGGGGGATCTACTACGAGCAGTACTTC. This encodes CASSSQRGIYYEQYF.

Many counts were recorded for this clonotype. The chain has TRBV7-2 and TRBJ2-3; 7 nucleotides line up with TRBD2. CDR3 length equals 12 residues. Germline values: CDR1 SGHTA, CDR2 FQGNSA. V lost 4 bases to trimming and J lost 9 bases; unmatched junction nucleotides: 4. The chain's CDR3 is CASSSGGITQYF. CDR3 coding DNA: TGTGCCAGCAGCTCCGGGGGGATAACGCAGTATTTT.

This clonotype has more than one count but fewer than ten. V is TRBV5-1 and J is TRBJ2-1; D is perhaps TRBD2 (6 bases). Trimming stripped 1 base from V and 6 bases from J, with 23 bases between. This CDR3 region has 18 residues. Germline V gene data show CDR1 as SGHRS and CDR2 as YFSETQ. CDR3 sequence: CASSLFSLRTKSPNEQFF. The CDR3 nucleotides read TGCGCCAGCAGCTTGTTTAGTCTGAGGACTAAGAGCCCCAATGAGCAGTTCTTC.

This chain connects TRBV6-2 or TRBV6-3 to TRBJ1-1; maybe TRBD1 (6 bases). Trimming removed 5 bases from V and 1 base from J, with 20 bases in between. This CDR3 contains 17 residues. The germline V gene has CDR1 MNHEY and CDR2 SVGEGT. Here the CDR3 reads CASSGSRGPIPNTEAFF. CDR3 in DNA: TGTGCCAGCAGTGGGTCCCGGGGGCCCATTCCGAACACTGAAGCTTTCTTT.

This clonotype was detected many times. The CDR3 region is CASSQDAGEGETQYF. The CDR3 DNA follows: TGCGCCAGCAGCCAAGATGCGGGGGAGGGAGAGACCCAGTACTTC. V is TRBV4-1 and J is TRBJ2-5; 7 bases match TRBD2. V was pared by 0 bases and J by 4 bases, with 5 bases of the junction left unmatched. CDR3 length: 15 residues. Germline loops: CDR1 MGHRA, CDR2 YSYEKL.

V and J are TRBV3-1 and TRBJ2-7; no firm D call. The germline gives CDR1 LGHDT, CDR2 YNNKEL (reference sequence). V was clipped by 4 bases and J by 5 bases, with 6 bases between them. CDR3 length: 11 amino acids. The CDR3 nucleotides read TGTGCCAGCAGCCGGACGCACGAGCAGTACTTC. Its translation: CASSRTHEQYF.

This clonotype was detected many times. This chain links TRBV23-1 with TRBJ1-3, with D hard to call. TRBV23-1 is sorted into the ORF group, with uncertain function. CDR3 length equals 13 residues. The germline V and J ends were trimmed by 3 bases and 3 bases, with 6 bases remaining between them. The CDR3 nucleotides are TGCGCCAGCAGTCAGCCAGATGGAAACACCATATATTTT. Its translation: CASSQPDGNTIYF.

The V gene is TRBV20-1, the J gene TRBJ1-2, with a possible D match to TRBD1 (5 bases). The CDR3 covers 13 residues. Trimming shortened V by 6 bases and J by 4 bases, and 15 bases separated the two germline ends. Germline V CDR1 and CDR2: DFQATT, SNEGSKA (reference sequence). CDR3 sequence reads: CSAVGGGSYGYTF. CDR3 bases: TGCAGTGCCGTTGGTGGGGGGAGCTATGGCTACACCTTC.

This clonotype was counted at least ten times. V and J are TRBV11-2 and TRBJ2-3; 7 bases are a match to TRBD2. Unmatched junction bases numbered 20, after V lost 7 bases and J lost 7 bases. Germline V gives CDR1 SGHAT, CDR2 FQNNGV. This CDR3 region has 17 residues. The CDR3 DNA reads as TGTGCCAGCACCTCCTTTAAAGCGGGGAACCCCATGCATACGCAGTATTTT. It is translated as CASTSFKAGNPMHTQYF.

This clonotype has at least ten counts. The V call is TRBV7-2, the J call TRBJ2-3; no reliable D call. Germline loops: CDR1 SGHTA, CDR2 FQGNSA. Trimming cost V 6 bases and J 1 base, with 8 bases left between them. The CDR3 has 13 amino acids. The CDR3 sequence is CASSLSRTDTQYF. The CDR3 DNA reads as TGTGCCAGCAGTCTTTCACGCACAGATACGCAGTATTTT.

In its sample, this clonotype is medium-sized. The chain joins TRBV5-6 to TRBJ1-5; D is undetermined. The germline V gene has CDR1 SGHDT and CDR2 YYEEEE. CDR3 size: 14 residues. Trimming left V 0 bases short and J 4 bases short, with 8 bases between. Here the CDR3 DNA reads TGTGCCAGCAGCTTGGCACAGATAAATCAGCCCCAGCATTTT. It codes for CASSLAQINQPQHF.

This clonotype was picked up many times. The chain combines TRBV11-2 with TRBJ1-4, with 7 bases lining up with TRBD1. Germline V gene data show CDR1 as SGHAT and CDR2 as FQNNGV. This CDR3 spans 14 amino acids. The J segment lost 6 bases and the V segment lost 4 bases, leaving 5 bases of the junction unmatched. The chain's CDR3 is CASSSQQGYEKLFF. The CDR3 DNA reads TGTGCCAGCAGCTCCCAACAGGGGTATGAAAAACTGTTTTTT.

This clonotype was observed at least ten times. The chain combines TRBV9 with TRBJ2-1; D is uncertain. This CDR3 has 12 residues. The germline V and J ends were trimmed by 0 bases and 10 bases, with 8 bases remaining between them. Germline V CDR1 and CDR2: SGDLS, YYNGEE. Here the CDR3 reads CASSVVESEQFF. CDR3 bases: TGTGCCAGCAGCGTAGTGGAGTCAGAGCAGTTCTTC.

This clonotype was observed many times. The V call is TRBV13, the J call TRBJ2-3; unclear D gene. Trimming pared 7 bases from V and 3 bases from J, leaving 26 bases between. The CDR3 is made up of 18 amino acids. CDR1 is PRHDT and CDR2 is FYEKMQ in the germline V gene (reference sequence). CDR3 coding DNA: TGTGCCAGCAACGGTTTAGGAGAACTGCCCCTGACTACAGATACGCAGTATTTT. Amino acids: CASNGLGELPLTTDTQYF.

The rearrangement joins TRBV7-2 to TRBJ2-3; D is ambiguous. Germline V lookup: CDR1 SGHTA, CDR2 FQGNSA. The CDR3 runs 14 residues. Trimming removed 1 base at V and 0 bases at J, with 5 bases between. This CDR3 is CASSLGRSTDTQYF. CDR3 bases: TGTGCCAGCAGCTTAGGACGGAGCACAGATACGCAGTATTTT.

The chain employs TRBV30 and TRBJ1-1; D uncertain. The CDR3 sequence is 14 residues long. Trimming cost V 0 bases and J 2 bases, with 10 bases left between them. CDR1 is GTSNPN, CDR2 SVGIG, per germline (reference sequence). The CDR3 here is CAWSVRRQNTEAFF. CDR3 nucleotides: TGTGCCTGGAGTGTAAGGCGGCAAAACACTGAAGCTTTCTTT.

CDR3 in amino acids: CASQGPEYYGYTF. The CDR3 nucleotides are TGTGCCAGCCAGGGCCCGGAATACTATGGCTACACCTTC. This chain uses TRBV5-5 with TRBJ1-2, with D maybe TRBD1 (5 bases). Germline assignment: CDR1 SGHKS and CDR2 YYEKEE (reference sequence). The CDR3 runs 13 residues. V gave up 7 bases and J gave up 3 bases, with 13 bases separating them.

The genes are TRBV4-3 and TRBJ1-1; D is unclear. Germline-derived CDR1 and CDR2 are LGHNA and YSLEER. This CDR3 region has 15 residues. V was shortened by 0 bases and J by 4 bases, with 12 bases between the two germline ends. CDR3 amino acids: CASSQESGYATEAFF. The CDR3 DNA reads TGCGCCAGCAGCCAAGAGAGTGGATACGCCACTGAAGCTTTCTTT.

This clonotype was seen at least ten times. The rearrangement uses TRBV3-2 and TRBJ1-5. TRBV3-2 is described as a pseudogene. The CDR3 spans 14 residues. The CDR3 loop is CASSQDEEGQPQHF. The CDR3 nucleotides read TGTGCCAGCAGCCAAGATGAAGAGGGTCAGCCCCAGCATTTT.

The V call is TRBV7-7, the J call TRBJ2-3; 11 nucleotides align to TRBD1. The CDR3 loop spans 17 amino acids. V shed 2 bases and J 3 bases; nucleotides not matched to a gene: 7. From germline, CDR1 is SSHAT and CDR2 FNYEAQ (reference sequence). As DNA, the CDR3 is TGTGCCAGCAGCTTATCCACCGGGACAGGGGGGACAGATACGCAGTATTTT. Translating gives CASSLSTGTGGTDTQYF.

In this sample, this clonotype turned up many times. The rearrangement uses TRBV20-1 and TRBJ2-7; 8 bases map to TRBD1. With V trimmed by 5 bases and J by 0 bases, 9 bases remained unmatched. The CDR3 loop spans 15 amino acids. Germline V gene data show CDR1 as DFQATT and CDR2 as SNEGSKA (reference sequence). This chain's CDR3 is CSASSGTGSSYEQYF. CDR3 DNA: TGCAGTGCTTCCTCCGGGACAGGTAGCTCCTACGAGCAGTACTTC.

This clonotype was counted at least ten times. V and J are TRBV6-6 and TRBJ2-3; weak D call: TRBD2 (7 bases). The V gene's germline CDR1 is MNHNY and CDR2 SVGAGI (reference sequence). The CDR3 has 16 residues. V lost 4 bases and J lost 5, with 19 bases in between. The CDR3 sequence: CASSLSGRGTKDTQYF. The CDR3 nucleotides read TGTGCCAGCAGTTTAAGTGGGAGGGGGACAAAAGATACGCAGTATTTT.

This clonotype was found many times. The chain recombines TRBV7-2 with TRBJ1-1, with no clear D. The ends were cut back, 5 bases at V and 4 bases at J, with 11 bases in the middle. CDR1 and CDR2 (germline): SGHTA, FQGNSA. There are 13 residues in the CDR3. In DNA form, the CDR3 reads TGTGCCAGCAGCCTACGACAAAGCACTGAAGCTTTCTTT. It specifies CASSLRQSTEAFF.

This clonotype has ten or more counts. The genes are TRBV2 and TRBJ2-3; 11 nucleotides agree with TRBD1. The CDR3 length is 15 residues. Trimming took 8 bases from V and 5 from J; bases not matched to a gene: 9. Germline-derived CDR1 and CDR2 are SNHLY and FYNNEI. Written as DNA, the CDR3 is TGTGCCAGCCGGATCTCCGGGACAGGGGGAGATACGCAGTATTTT. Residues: CASRISGTGGDTQYF.

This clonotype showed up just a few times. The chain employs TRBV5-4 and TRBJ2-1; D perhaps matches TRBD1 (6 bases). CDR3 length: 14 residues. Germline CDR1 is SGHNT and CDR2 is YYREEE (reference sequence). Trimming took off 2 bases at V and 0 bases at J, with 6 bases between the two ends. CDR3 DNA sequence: TGTGCCAGCAGCTTAGGGGGCTCCTACAATGAGCAGTTCTTC. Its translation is CASSLGGSYNEQFF.

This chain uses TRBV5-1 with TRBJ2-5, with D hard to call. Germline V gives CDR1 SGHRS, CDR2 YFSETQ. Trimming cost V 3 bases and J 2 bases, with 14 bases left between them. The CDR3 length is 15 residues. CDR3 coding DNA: TGCGCCAGCAGCTCGGACGCGTCCTTTCAAGAGACCCAGTACTTC. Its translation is CASSSDASFQETQYF.